The 25 T cell receptor beta chains reported below all come from one sample, sequenced in a study of T cell repertoires in cytomegalovirus infection. TCRdb passed the reads through MiXCR, listing each CDR3 protein once. The sample holds roughly 920,000 distinct CDR3 sequences, roughly 30% seen once. These receptors lack a known antigen. The sequences come from cultured CD8+ T cells from PBMCs, collected from culture after CMV antigen stimulation. The receptors originated from a human donor in good health (CMV status not recorded). Some clones in this sample may be carry-over from other donors' samples.

The chain couples TRBV6-2 or TRBV6-3 to TRBJ2-7; D perhaps matches TRBD2 (5 bases). This CDR3 spans 16 amino acids. Trimming took 0 bases from V and 2 from J, leaving 14 bases between them. Germline assignment: CDR1 MNHEY and CDR2 SVGEGT. CDR3 in DNA: TGTGCCAGCAGTTACTCAGCGTCGGGGTTTGCCTACGAGCAGTACGTC. It translates to CASSYSASGFAYEQYV.

This clonotype was seen a few times. The chain has TRBV9 and TRBJ1-2, with 7 bases that match TRBD1. Unmatched junction bases numbered 8, after V lost 0 bases and J lost 3 bases. Germline V gene data show CDR1 as SGDLS and CDR2 as YYNGEE. The CDR3 is 16 residues long. The CDR3 loop reads CASSVDRGGFDYGYTF. DNA for the CDR3: TGTGCCAGCAGCGTAGACAGGGGCGGATTCGACTATGGCTACACCTTC.

In this sample, this clonotype turned up a few times. J is TRBJ1-5 and V is TRBV7-9; D might be TRBD1 (6 bases). From germline, CDR1 is SEHNR and CDR2 FQNEAQ (reference sequence). Between the trimmed V and J ends, which lost 3 bases and 5 bases, there was a span of 14 bases. The CDR3 contains 15 residues. The DNA for the CDR3 is TGTGCCAGCAGCTTTGACCGGACAGCCGATCAGCCCCAGCATTTT. Protein product: CASSFDRTADQPQHF.

This clonotype was recorded only once. J is TRBJ2-7 and V is TRBV7-3; 8 bases match TRBD1. This CDR3 is built from 16 residues. Germline V gene sequence: CDR1 SGHTA, CDR2 FQGTGA. The ends lost 3 bases at V and 2 bases at J; junction bases unmatched: 9. This CDR3 is CASSLLSDRATYEQYV. The CDR3 DNA is TGTGCCAGCAGCTTGTTGTCGGACAGGGCAACCTACGAGCAGTACGTC.

This clonotype occurred a few times. This sequence joins TRBV7-9 and TRBJ1-1, with D possibly being TRBD1 (5 bases). The CDR3 totals 15 residues. Germline V gene lookup returns CDR1 SEHNR and CDR2 FQNEAQ (reference sequence). Between the trimmed V and J ends, which lost 1 base and 4 bases, there was a span of 13 bases. CDR3 amino acids: CASSLGTGRVTEAFF. Written as DNA, the CDR3 is TGTGCCAGCAGCTTAGGGACGGGGCGGGTCACTGAAGCTTTCTTT. The full variable domain, its missing parts supplied by reference TRBV7-9 and TRBJ1-1, is DTGVSQNPRHKITKRGQNVTFRCDPISEHNRLYWYRQTLGQGPEFLTYFQNEAQLEKSRLLSDRFSAERPKGSFSTLEIQRTEQGDSAMYLCASSLGTGRVTEAFFGQGTRLTVV.

This clonotype was counted between two and nine times. The chain is built from TRBV7-6 and TRBJ1-2, with 8 nucleotides matching TRBD1. The CDR3 has 17 amino acids. The V segment lost 1 base and the J segment 8 bases; nucleotides outside the gene matches: 15. In germline, CDR1 is SGHVS, CDR2 FNYEAQ. The CDR3 bases are TGTGCCAGCAGCTTAGGGGTTTTCGGGCAGGGGGCAGAAGGCTACACCTTC. Protein product: CASSLGVFGQGAEGYTF.

This clonotype appeared a single time. V is TRBV11-2 and J is TRBJ2-7; 7 bases fit TRBD2. Germline loops: CDR1 SGHAT, CDR2 FQNNGV. The V gene end was trimmed by 5 bases and the J gene end by 6 bases; junction bases not matched to a gene: 10. The CDR3 is made up of 14 amino acids. CDR3 bases: TGTGCCAGCAGCCCTAGGCCGGGGGGACTCGAGCAGTACGTC. The encoded protein is CASSPRPGGLEQYV.

This chain connects TRBV12-3 or TRBV12-4 to TRBJ1-1; no firm D call. Deletions cut 3 bases from V and 4 bases from J, with 12 bases between. This CDR3 is built from 14 residues. CDR3 region: CASSLQARGTEAFF. The DNA of the CDR3 is TGTGCCAGCAGTTTGCAGGCGCGGGGCACTGAAGCTTTCTTT.

Notes on this clonotype: A read error is possible here, since a much larger clone lies one base away. CDR3 in DNA: TGTGCCAGCAGCTTGGGGGTTGGCACTAATAAAAAACTGTTTTTT. Translating it yields CASSLGVGTNKKLFF. The chain carries TRBV7-8 and TRBJ1-4, with TRBD1 as a possible D gene (5 bases). CDR3 length: 15 amino acids. Germline-derived CDR1 and CDR2 are SGHVS and FQNEAQ.

The chain is built from TRBV28 and TRBJ2-3; TRBD2 aligns across 12 bases. J gave up 7 bases and V 6 bases, and 14 bases lay outside the gene matches. Looked up from germline, CDR1 is MDHEN and CDR2 is SYDVKM. CDR3 length: 17 residues. The CDR3 nucleotides are TGTGCCAGCAGCTTACAACTCGGACTAGCGGGGATTAATACGCAGTATTTT. It specifies CASSLQLGLAGINTQYF.

The chain links TRBV13 to TRBJ2-7; TRBD2 is a possible D gene (5 bases). CDR3 length: 13 residues. Germline CDR1 PRHDT, CDR2 FYEKMQ (reference sequence). V lost 5 bases and J 0 bases, leaving 8 bases between the germline ends. Written as DNA, the CDR3 is TGTGCCAGCAGCAGGACTTACTCCTACGAGCAGTACGTC. Encoded protein: CASSRTYSYEQYV.

This clonotype was counted a few times. The chain couples TRBV10-3 to TRBJ2-5, with unresolved D. The CDR3 has 13 residues. The germline gives CDR1 ENHRY, CDR2 SYGVKD. Between the trimmed V and J ends, which lost 4 bases and 2 bases, there was a span of 8 bases. CDR3 in DNA: TGTGCCATCAGTGGAAAAACACAAGAGACCCAGTACTTC. As protein: CAISGKTQETQYF.

The V call is TRBV6-2 or TRBV6-3, the J call TRBJ2-7; no definite D call. Trimming removed 0 bases from V and 5 bases from J, with 11 bases in between. The CDR3 contains 14 residues. Looked up from germline, CDR1 is MNHEY and CDR2 is SVGEGT. The CDR3 region is CASSYSNRLDEQYV. The CDR3 DNA follows: TGTGCCAGCAGTTACTCGAACCGGTTGGACGAGCAGTACGTC.

This clonotype was seen only a few times. This chain uses TRBV6-1 with TRBJ1-2, with D possibly matching TRBD1 (6 bases). The CDR3 is 14 residues long. Germline loops: CDR1 MNHNS, CDR2 SASEGT. V gave up 4 bases and J gave up 4 bases, with 13 bases separating them. The CDR3 coding sequence is TGTGCCAGCAGTGGACAGGTCGGGGGCTATGGCTACACCTTC. Translated: CASSGQVGGYGYTF.

The sample holds a few counts of this clonotype. This sequence joins TRBV10-3 and TRBJ1-1; possible D gene TRBD1, 6 bases. V lost 10 bases and J 0 bases, leaving 12 bases between the germline ends. CDR3 length: 13 residues. Germline CDR1 reads ENHRY; CDR2 reads SYGVKD. The CDR3 loop reads CATRQALNTEAFF. In nucleotides, the CDR3 is TGTGCCACCAGACAGGCGCTGAACACTGAAGCTTTCTTT.

V gene TRBV11-3 combines with J gene TRBJ1-6, with 9 bases aligning to TRBD1. CDR1 and CDR2 (germline): SGHNT, YENEEA. After removal of 8 bases from V and 7 bases from J, the junction contained 9 bases not matched to a gene. CDR3 size: 15 residues. The CDR3 nucleotides are TGTGCCAGCCGACAGGGGGACAGAGACAATTCACCCCTCCACTTT. Translation gives CASRQGDRDNSPLHF.

The chain uses TRBV9 and TRBJ1-2; no firm D call. The V end was cut by 4 bases, the J end by 3 bases, with 13 bases between. CDR1 and CDR2 (germline): SGDLS, YYNGEE. CDR3 size: 14 residues. The CDR3, as DNA: TGTGCCAGCAGCCCAAACTGGGGTGACTATGGCTACACCTTC. Translation gives CASSPNWGDYGYTF. The full variable domain, with the rest looked up from reference TRBV9 and TRBJ1-2, is DSGVTQTPKHLITATGQRVTLRCSPRSGDLSVYWYQQSLDQGLQFLIQYYNGEERAKGNILERFSAQQFPDLHSELNLSSLELGDSALYFCASSPNWGDYGYTFGSGTRLTVV.

This clonotype was recorded a few times. The V gene is TRBV19, the J gene TRBJ1-1, with a possible D match to TRBD1 (6 bases). The CDR3 loop spans 15 amino acids. Trimming took 3 bases from V and 3 from J, leaving 14 bases between them. Looked up from germline, CDR1 is LNHDA and CDR2 is SQIVND (reference sequence). CDR3 DNA sequence: TGTGCCAGTAGTATTGTGGGGGGCGATGACACTGAAGCTTTCTTT. Amino acid sequence: CASSIVGGDDTEAFF.

This clonotype has a single count. The chain couples TRBV5-1 to TRBJ2-7; no clear D gene. Germline CDR1 is SGHRS and CDR2 is YFSETQ. V lost 6 bases to trimming and J lost 1 base, with 14 bases between them. This CDR3 comprises 14 residues. Here the CDR3 reads CASKPHDGSYEQYF. DNA for the CDR3: TGCGCCAGCAAACCCCACGACGGGTCCTACGAGCAGTACTTC.

V gene TRBV2 combines with J gene TRBJ1-1; 8 bases are a match to TRBD1. The CDR3 totals 12 residues. The J segment lost 10 bases and the V segment lost 10 bases, leaving 11 bases of the junction unmatched. Germline loops: CDR1 SNHLY, CDR2 FYNNEI. CDR3 coding DNA: TGTGCCACCACGACAGGGGTGGGGACAGCTTTCTTT. Its protein product is CATTTGVGTAFF.

In this sample, this clonotype turned up a few times. V usage is TRBV20-1 and J usage is TRBJ1-6; D gene uncertain. Germline V CDR1 and CDR2: DFQATT, SNEGSKA (reference sequence). The CDR3 spans 17 residues. V was pared by 0 bases and J by 7 bases, with 19 bases between. This chain's CDR3 is CSAREVTYREDNSPLHF. The CDR3 coding sequence is TGCAGTGCTAGAGAGGTCACATACCGGGAAGACAATTCACCCCTCCACTTT.

This clonotype was counted a few times. CDR3: CASSPLLGDQPQHF. The CDR3 DNA reads as TGCGCCAGCAGTCCGCTCCTCGGGGATCAGCCCCAGCATTTT. The chain joins TRBV4-1 to TRBJ1-5, with no clear D. The CDR3 spans 14 residues. Trimming removed 6 bases from V and 5 bases from J, with 14 bases in between. Germline lookup yields CDR1 MGHRA and CDR2 YSYEKL.

V is TRBV19 and J is TRBJ1-6; D not certain. The germline gives CDR1 LNHDA, CDR2 SQIVND (reference sequence). V lost 5 bases and J 6 bases, leaving 8 bases between the germline ends. The CDR3 has 13 amino acids. The CDR3 region has the DNA TGTGCCAGTAGTTTTAAGACTAATTCACCCCTCCACTTT. Protein sequence: CASSFKTNSPLHF.

The rearrangement links TRBV2 to TRBJ2-2; 9 bases fit TRBD2. From germline, CDR1 is SNHLY and CDR2 FYNNEI. V shed 3 bases, J shed 4 bases, and the junction held 3 bases outside the gene matches. The CDR3 is 15 residues long. This CDR3 reads CASSDWRGGTGELFF. The DNA for the CDR3 is TGTGCCAGCAGTGATTGGCGGGGGGGCACCGGGGAGCTGTTTTTT.

This sequence joins TRBV19 and TRBJ2-2; D remains unclear. The V end was cut by 10 bases, the J end by 0 bases, with 12 bases between. There are 14 residues in the CDR3. Germline lookup yields CDR1 LNHDA and CDR2 SQIVND (reference sequence). The chain's CDR3 is CATKGASNTGELFF. DNA of the CDR3: TGTGCCACCAAGGGTGCATCGAACACCGGGGAGCTGTTTTTT. Filled out from reference TRBV19 and TRBJ2-2, the complete variable domain reads DGGITQSPKYLFRKEGQNVTLSCEQNLNHDAMYWYRQDPGQGLRLIYYSQIVNDFQKGDIAEGYSVSREKKESFPLTVTSAQKNPTAFYLCATKGASNTGELFFGEGSRLTVL.